One and the same sample provided the 13 T cell receptor beta chains below, sequenced in a study of beta chain features in type 1 diabetes. Every isolated RNA sample was fully reverse transcribed, so sequencing captured expressed TCRB transcripts. The repertoire was sequenced with immunoSEQ multiplex PCR; TCRdb's copy has only in-frame clones and lacks some. This table holds roughly 230,000 clones, about 10% found once. Sequenced sample: naive CD4+ T cells from blood. The source of these receptors is a woman under 30 in good health.

CDR3 DNA sequence: TGTGCCAGCAGTTTTGGTCAATTAGACAATGAGCAGTTCTTC. Translation: CASSFGQLDNEQFF. The rearrangement links TRBV28 to TRBJ2-1, with unresolved D. The germline CDR1 and CDR2 sequences are MDHEN and SYDVKM. V was trimmed by 3 bases and J by 5 bases, leaving 11 bases between them. This CDR3 spans 14 amino acids.

This clone was seen just once. The genes are TRBV10-3 and TRBJ1-1; possible D gene TRBD1, 6 bases. Germline assignment: CDR1 ENHRY and CDR2 SYGVKD. This CDR3 has 13 amino acids. The V end was cut by 3 bases, the J end by 5 bases, with 10 bases between. DNA of the CDR3: TGTGCCATCAGTGAACAGGGATATACTGAAGCTTTCTTT. Translation: CAISEQGYTEAFF.

The chain has TRBV6-5 and TRBJ2-7, with D possibly TRBD2 on 6 matching bases. The V and J ends lost 4 bases and 3 bases respectively, with 13 bases between them. This CDR3 spans 14 amino acids. Germline V gene lookup returns CDR1 MNHEY and CDR2 SVGAGI. In DNA, the CDR3 is TGTGCCAGCAGTTTTGTAGCGGAAGACTACGAGCAGTACTTC. This codes for CASSFVAEDYEQYF.

This clone was detected a few times. The chain uses TRBV30 and TRBJ2-1, with 8 nucleotides matching TRBD2. Germline lookup yields CDR1 GTSNPN and CDR2 SVGIG (reference sequence). The CDR3 covers 15 residues. Losses at the gene ends were 1 base for V and 8 bases for J; bases not matched to a gene: 10. The CDR3 spells CAWSARLAFVDEQFF. The DNA of the CDR3 is TGTGCCTGGAGTGCCCGACTAGCGTTCGTCGATGAGCAGTTCTTC.

The chain combines TRBV5-1 with TRBJ2-3; 8 bases are a match to TRBD2. The CDR3 covers 16 residues. V was clipped by 3 bases and J by 6 bases; unmatched bases: 12. Germline CDR1 is SGHRS and CDR2 is YFSETQ. Written as DNA, the CDR3 is TGCGCCAGCAGCTCCGCCCCGGGACTAGGTCCCGATACGCAGTATTTT. As protein: CASSSAPGLGPDTQYF. Looking up the rest from reference TRBV5-1 and TRBJ2-3 gives the full variable domain: KAGVTQTPRYLIKTRGQQVTLSCSPISGHRSVSWYQQTPGQGLQFLFEYFSETQRNKGNFPGRFSGRQFSNSRSEMNVSTLELGDSALYLCASSSAPGLGPDTQYFGPGTRLTVL.

In its sample, this clone was seen a few times. The chain joins TRBV2 to TRBJ2-7, with D perhaps matching TRBD2 (7 bases). This CDR3 is 12 amino acids long. V was shortened by 11 bases and J by 6 bases, with 17 bases between the two germline ends. Germline CDR1 and CDR2: SNHLY and FYNNEI. The chain's CDR3 is CAAYGGLGEQYF. The CDR3 DNA follows: TGTGCCGCATACGGGGGGCTTGGCGAGCAGTACTTC.

The sample holds a few counts of this clone. V and J are TRBV7-9 and TRBJ1-1; D unresolved. Trimming took off 2 bases at V and 11 bases at J, with 6 bases between the two ends. Germline CDR1 SEHNR, CDR2 FQNEAQ (reference sequence). This CDR3 is built from 10 residues. The CDR3 nucleotides are TGTGCCAGCAGCTTACTTTCGGCTTTCTTT. Translated, it gives CASSLLSAFF.

The chain carries TRBV5-1 and TRBJ1-1; 10 bases are a match to TRBD1. CDR3 size: 17 residues. Germline values: CDR1 SGHRS, CDR2 YFSETQ. V shed 3 bases, J shed 4 bases, and the junction held 12 bases outside the gene matches. CDR3 residues: CASSSGTGVGSSTEAFF. CDR3 nucleotide sequence: TGCGCCAGCAGCTCGGGGACAGGGGTAGGAAGTAGCACTGAAGCTTTCTTT.

The rearrangement links TRBV6-5 to TRBJ2-3; 7 bases map to TRBD1. The length of the CDR3 is 13 residues. V was clipped by 8 bases and J by 0 bases; unmatched bases: 2. The V gene's germline CDR1 is MNHEY and CDR2 SVGAGI. The CDR3 DNA is TGTGCCAGCCGACAGGGAAGCACAGATACGCAGTATTTT. Protein: CASRQGSTDTQYF.

This clone has just a few counts. The rearrangement uses TRBV7-8 and TRBJ2-1; D might be TRBD1 (8 bases). CDR3 length equals 16 residues. Trimming cost V 7 bases and J 7 bases, with 23 bases left between them. Germline values: CDR1 SGHVS, CDR2 FQNEAQ. The CDR3 loop is CASTTRGGTGGNEQFF. The CDR3 region has the DNA TGTGCCAGCACCACAAGGGGGGGGACAGGAGGGAATGAGCAGTTCTTC. Complete variable domain (other parts from reference TRBV7-8 and TRBJ2-1): GAGVSQSPRYKVAKRGQDVALRCDPISGHVSLFWYQQALGQGPEFLTYFQNEAQLDKSGLPSDRFFAERPEGSVSTLKIQRTQQEDSAVYLCASTTRGGTGGNEQFFGPGTRLTVL.

The gene calls are TRBV21-1 and TRBJ2-7; TRBD2 was called by the table and not checked on the DNA. TRBV21-1 is described as a pseudogene. The CDR3 has 17 amino acids. The CDR3 sequence: CASSPVGLAGQTYEQYF. For the CDR3, the DNA is TGTGCCAGCAGCCCCGTCGGGCTAGCGGGCCAGACCTACGAGCAGTACTTC.

In this sample, this clone turned up a few times. V gene TRBV11-2 combines with J gene TRBJ1-2; 9 nucleotides agree with TRBD1. The germline V gene has CDR1 SGHAT and CDR2 FQNNGV. The CDR3 extends over 15 amino acids. V shed 6 bases, J shed 8 bases, and the junction held 13 bases outside the gene matches. CDR3 amino acids: CASSSDRGGIWGYTF. In DNA form, the CDR3 reads TGTGCCAGCAGTTCGGACAGGGGTGGTATCTGGGGCTACACCTTC.

The chain recombines TRBV12-5 with TRBJ1-1; 9 nucleotides line up with TRBD1. The CDR3 covers 13 residues. V gave up 6 bases and J gave up 4 bases; unmatched junction bases: 3. CDR1 and CDR2 (germline): LGHNT, FRNRAP. CDR3 sequence reads: CASGPGQGTEAFF. The CDR3 bases are TGTGCTAGTGGCCCGGGACAGGGCACTGAAGCTTTCTTT.